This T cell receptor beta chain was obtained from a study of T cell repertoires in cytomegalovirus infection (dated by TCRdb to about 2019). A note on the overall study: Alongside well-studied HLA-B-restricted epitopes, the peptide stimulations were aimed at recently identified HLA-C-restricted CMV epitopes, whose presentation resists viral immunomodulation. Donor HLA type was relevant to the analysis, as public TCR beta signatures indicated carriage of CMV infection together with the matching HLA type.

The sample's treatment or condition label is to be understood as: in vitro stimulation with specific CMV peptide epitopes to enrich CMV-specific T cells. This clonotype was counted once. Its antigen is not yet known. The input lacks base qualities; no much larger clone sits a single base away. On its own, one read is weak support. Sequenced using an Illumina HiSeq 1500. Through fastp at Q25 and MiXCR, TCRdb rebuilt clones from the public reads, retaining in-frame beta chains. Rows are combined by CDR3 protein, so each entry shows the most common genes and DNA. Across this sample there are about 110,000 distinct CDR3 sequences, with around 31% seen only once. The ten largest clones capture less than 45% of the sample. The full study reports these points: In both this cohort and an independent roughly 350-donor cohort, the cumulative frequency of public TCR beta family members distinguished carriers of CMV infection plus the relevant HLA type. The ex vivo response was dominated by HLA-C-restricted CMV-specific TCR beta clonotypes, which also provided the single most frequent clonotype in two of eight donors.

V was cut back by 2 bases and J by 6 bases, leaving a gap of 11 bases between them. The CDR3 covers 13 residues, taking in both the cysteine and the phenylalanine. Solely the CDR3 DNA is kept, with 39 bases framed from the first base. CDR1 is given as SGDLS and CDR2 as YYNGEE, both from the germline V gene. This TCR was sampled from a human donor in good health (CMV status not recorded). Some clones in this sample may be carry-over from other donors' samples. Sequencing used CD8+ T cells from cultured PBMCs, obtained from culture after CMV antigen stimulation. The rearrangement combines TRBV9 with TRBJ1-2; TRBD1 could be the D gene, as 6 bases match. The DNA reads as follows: TGTGCCAGCAGCGTGACAGGAAAGAATGGCTACACCTTC. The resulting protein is CASSVTGKNGYTF.